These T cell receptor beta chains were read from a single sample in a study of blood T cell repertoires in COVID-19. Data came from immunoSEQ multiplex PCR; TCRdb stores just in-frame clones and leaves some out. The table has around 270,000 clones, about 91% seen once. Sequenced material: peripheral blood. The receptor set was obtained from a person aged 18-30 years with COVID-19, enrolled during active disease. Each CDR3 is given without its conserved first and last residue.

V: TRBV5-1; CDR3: ASRTSGSTDTQY
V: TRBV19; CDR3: ASSHPGLAVSYEQY
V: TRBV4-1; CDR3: ASSQVGGINEQY
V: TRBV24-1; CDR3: ATSDGGGTQY
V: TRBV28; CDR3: ASGTGPYQETQY
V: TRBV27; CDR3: ASSSVAGGYEQY
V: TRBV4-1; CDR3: ASSQAQGAADTQY
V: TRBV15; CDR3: ATSRSLGLNEQF
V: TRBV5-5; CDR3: ASSIWGATEAF
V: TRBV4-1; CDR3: ASSQVNQPQH
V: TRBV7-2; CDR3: ASSLRGASGHNEQF
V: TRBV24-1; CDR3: ATSDFGEGIGETQY
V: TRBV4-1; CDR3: ASSQARTDYGYT
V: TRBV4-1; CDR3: ASSQLQSGFYEQY
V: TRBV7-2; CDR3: ASSWTGHMY
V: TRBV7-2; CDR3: ASSLWVVAGASYEQY
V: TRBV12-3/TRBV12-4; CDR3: ASAGLNYGYT
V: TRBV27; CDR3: ASSALGGGGNQPQH
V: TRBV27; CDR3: ASSWGPNEQF
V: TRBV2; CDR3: ASSQGNQPQH
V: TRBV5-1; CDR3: ASSEGQNTEAF
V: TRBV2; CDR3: ASKEGDPYTIQY
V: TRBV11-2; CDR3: ASSAGQGETYEQY
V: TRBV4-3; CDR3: ASSQEVGTEKLF
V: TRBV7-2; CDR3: AQGGASAGANVLT
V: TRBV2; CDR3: ASSEGGGASYNEQF
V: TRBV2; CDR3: ASREGRETQY
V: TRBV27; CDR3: ASSLVTGGGSPLH
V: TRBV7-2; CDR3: ASSLGRDRDYLETQY
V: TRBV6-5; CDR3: ASAGQGAHEQY
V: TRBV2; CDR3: ASSEALRGTEAF
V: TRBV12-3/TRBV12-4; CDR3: ASSFNRAVGYT
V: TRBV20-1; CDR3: SASQDGWKETQY
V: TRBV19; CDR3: ASSTLGREGTEAF
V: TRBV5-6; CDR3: ASSPGTAEAF
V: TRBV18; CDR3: ASSRAGTNEKLF
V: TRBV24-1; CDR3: ATSEGGHGTTEAF
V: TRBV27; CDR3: ASSPQANTEAF
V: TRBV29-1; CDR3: SGEDRATYNEQF
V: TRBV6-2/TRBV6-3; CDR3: ASSYPVNTEAF
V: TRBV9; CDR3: ASSPRSVLAGHYEQY
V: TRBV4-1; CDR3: ASSQGWAGSAKNIQY